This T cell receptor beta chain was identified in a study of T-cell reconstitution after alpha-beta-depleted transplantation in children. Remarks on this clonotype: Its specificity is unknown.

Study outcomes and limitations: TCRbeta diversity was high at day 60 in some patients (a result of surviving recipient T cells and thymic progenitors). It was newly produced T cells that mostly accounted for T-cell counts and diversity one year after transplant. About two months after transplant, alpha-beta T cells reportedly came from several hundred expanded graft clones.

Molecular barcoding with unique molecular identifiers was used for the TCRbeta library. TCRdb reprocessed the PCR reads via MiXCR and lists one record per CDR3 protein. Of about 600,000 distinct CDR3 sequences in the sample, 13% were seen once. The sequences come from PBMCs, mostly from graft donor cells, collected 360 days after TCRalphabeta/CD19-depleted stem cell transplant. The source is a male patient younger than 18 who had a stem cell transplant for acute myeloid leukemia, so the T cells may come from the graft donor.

CDR3 in DNA: TGTGCCAGCACCCACCCAGGAGGCTCCTACGAGCAGTACTTC. It specifies CASTHPGGSYEQYF. The V and J genes are TRBV7-9 and TRBJ2-7; possible D gene TRBD2, 5 bases. Germline lookup yields CDR1 SEHNR and CDR2 FQNEAQ (reference sequence). This CDR3 region has 14 residues. V was clipped by 7 bases and J by 0 bases, with 13 bases between them.